Listed below are T cell receptor beta chains from one sample, sequenced in a study of vaccination and CD4 T cells after COVID-19. No antigen has been identified for these receptors. TCRdb redid the calling of the PCR reads with MiXCR, one entry per CDR3 protein. The sample has fewer than 25,000 distinct CDR3 sequences; about 38% are singletons. Material for sequencing was cultured CD4+ T cells from blood. These receptors came from a human donor with COVID-19. Both conserved end residues are part of each CDR3. Fields, in order: clone size, J gene, D gene, V gene, CDR3 protein, CDR3 DNA. D genes are given only for firm matches. Clone size is shown for a subset of rows, as once, few, many or a class of expanded clone.

>few|TRBJ1-6|.|TRBV20-1
CSAVPVGSPLHF
TGCAGTGCTGTCCCAGTAGGTTCACCCCTCCACTTT
>few|TRBJ1-2|.|TRBV7-2
CASSLVGGLDYGYTF
TGTGCCAGCAGCTTAGTTGGGGGTCTTGACTATGGCTACACCTTC
>few|TRBJ1-4|.|TRBV20-1
CSASSIRGEKLFF
TGCAGTGCTAGCTCAATACGAGGTGAAAAACTGTTTTTT
>.|TRBJ2-6|.|TRBV6-1
CASASVGAGGRSGANVLTF
TGTGCCAGCGCGTCGGTGGGGGCCGGCGGTCGCTCTGGGGCCAACGTCCTGACTTTC
>.|TRBJ1-2|.|TRBV6-1
CASMTVSNYGYTF
TGTGCCAGCATGACAGTATCTAACTATGGCTACACCTTC
>few|TRBJ1-6|TRBD1|TRBV19
CASSSHTGTANSPLHF
TGTGCCAGTAGTTCCCACACCGGGACAGCTAATTCACCCCTCCACTTT
>few|TRBJ2-7|.|TRBV10-3
CAISLKDTSLEQYF
TGTGCCATCAGTCTAAAGGACACCTCGCTCGAGCAGTACTTC
>.|TRBJ2-7|TRBD2|TRBV20-1
CSASALAGDRSYEQYF
TGCAGTGCTAGTGCACTAGCGGGGGACAGGTCCTACGAGCAGTACTTC
>few|TRBJ1-2|.|TRBV30
CAWIRDGVNYGYTF
TGTGCCTGGATCAGGGACGGCGTTAACTATGGCTACACCTTC
>few|TRBJ2-1|TRBD1|TRBV10-3
CAISQGQGLREEQFF
TGTGCCATCAGTCAGGGACAGGGGCTGAGGGAGGAGCAGTTCTTC
>.|TRBJ2-2|.|TRBV5-6
CASSLVGGENTGELFF
TGTGCCAGCAGCTTGGTAGGCGGAGAAAACACCGGGGAGCTGTTTTTT
>.|TRBJ2-7|.|TRBV7-9
CATNRDAHHEQYF
TGTGCCACCAACCGGGACGCTCATCACGAGCAGTACTTC
>.|TRBJ1-4|.|TRBV5-1
CASSETATNEKLFF
TGCGCCAGCAGCGAGACAGCAACTAATGAAAAACTGTTTTTT
>.|TRBJ2-7|.|TRBV7-8
CASSYTGTPSEQYF
TGTGCCAGCAGCTACACCGGGACCCCATCCGAGCAGTACTTC
>.|TRBJ2-5|TRBD1|TRBV6-1
CASSGNKIQGIQETQYF
TGTGCCAGCAGTGGAAACAAAATACAGGGGATCCAAGAGACCCAGTACTTC
>once|TRBJ1-5|.|TRBV28
CASRPSDQPQHF
TGTGCCAGCAGACCTAGCGATCAGCCCCAGCATTTT
>few|TRBJ2-1|.|TRBV10-1
CASEQFEQFF
TGCGCCAGCGAGCAGTTTGAGCAGTTCTTC
>.|TRBJ2-7|TRBD2|TRBV7-2
CASSSIAGGAVISEQYF
TGTGCCAGCAGCTCTATAGCGGGGGGGGCGGTAATAAGCGAGCAGTACTTC
>once|TRBJ2-3|TRBD2|TRBV7-3
CASSLMGVVAGRDTQYF
TGTGCCAGCAGCTTAATGGGTGTAGTAGCGGGGAGGGATACGCAGTATTTT
>.|TRBJ1-5|TRBD1|TRBV7-9
CASSLDTGQGLFQPQHF
TGTGCCAGCAGCTTAGATACGGGACAGGGGTTATTCCAGCCCCAGCATTTT
>.|TRBJ2-7|.|TRBV2
CASSASGAEQYF
TGTGCCAGCAGTGCTTCTGGGGCCGAGCAGTACTTC
>.|TRBJ2-2|TRBD1|TRBV7-8
CASSLTRNRGQTGELFF
TGTGCCAGCAGCCTCACCAGAAACAGGGGGCAGACCGGGGAGCTGTTTTTT
>few|TRBJ1-2|TRBD1|TRBV6-1
CASRGDVGGGVLGGLYGYTF
TGTGCCAGCAGGGGTGATGTTGGAGGGGGCGTTTTGGGAGGCCTATATGGCTACACCTTC
>few|TRBJ1-5|TRBD1|TRBV2
CASRDSKYSNQPQHF
TGTGCCAGCCGGGACAGCAAATATAGCAATCAGCCCCAGCATTTT
>few|TRBJ2-7|TRBD1|TRBV28
CASSLLHTPGQGAVKSYEQYF
TGTGCCAGCAGTTTACTCCACACACCGGGACAGGGGGCGGTTAAGTCCTACGAGCAGTACTTC
>few|TRBJ2-2|.|TRBV20-1
CSATENPGELFF
TGCAGTGCTACCGAGAACCCCGGGGAGCTGTTTTTT